The clone carrying this T cell receptor (beta chain) occurred a few times. The data are from a study of CDR3 diversity in severe acne. TCRdb re-analysed the PCR reads in MiXCR, keeping a single row per CDR3 protein. Counted here are under 95,000 distinct CDR3 sequences, over 45% occurring once; the ten biggest clones make up about a tenth. The specimen sequenced was blood. This TCR came from a male donor in good health, serving as a control.

CDR3 loop: CASSESQPSGDSYEQYF. As DNA, the CDR3 is TGTGCCAGCAGTGAATCCCAACCTAGCGGCGATTCCTACGAGCAGTACTTC. This chain connects TRBV25-1 to TRBJ2-7, with 7 bases that match TRBD2. The CDR3 sequence is 17 residues long. Germline loops: CDR1 MGHDK, CDR2 SYGVNS. J lost 1 base, V lost 1 base, and 10 bases had no gene match.